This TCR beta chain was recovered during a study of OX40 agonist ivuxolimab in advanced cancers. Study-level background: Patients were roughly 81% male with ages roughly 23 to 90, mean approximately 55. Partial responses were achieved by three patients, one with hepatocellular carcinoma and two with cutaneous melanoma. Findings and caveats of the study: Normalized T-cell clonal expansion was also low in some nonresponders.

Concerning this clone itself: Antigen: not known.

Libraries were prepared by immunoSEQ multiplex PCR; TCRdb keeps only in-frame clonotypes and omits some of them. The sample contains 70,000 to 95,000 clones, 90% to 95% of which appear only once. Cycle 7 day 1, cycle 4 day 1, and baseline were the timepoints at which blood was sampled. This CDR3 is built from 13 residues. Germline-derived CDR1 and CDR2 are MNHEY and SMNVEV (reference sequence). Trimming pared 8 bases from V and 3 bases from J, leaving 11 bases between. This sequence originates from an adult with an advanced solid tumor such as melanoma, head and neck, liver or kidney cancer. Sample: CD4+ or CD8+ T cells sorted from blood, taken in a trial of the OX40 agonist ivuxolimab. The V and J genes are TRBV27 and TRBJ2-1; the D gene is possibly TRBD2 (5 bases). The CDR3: CASGSGNYNEQFF. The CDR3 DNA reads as TGTGCCAGCGGATCGGGGAACTACAATGAGCAGTTCTTC.